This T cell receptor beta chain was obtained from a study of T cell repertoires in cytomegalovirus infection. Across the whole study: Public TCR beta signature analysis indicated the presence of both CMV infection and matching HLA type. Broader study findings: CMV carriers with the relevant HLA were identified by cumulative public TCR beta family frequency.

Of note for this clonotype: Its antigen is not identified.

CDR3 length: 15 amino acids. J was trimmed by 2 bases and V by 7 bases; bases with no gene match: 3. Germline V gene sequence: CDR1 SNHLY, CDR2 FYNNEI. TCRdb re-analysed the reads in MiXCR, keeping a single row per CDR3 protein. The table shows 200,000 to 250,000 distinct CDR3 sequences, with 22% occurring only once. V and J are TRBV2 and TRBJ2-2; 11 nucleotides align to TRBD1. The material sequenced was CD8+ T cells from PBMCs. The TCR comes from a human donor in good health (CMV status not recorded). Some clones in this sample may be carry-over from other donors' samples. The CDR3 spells CASKGQGVNTGELFF. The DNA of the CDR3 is TGTGCCAGCAAGGGACAGGGGGTTAACACCGGGGAGCTGTTTTTT.